Following are 24 T cell receptor beta chains from one sample sequenced in a study of T cells in Graves' hyperthyroidism and ophthalmopathy. From RNA transcripts, TCR beta CDR3 regions were amplified. RT-PCR in the first round (using the HTBI primer set) targeted the TCR CDR3. TCRdb called the multiplex PCR reads again in MiXCR, with one record for every CDR3 protein. The sample has hundreds of thousands of distinct CDR3 sequences; 45% are singletons. What was sequenced was peripheral blood or thyroid tissue (not recorded which). All receptors come from an adult man with Graves' disease, either hyperthyroidism or ophthalmopathy (not recorded which).

Turning to this clonotype: A much larger clonotype is one base distant, so this may be a read error. V usage is TRBV10-3 and J usage is TRBJ2-5, with D tentatively TRBD2 (6 bases). There are 15 residues in the CDR3. The germline V gene has CDR1 ENHRY and CDR2 SYGVKD. The germline V and J ends were trimmed by 6 bases and 3 bases, with 17 bases remaining between them. Here the CDR3 reads CAISTPRLVEETQYF. CDR3 sequence (DNA): TGTGCCATCAGCACACCGCGACTAGTAGAAGAGACCCAGTACTTC.

This chain joins TRBV10-3 and TRBJ2-6, with 7 nucleotides matching TRBD1. CDR3 length: 16 residues. J gave up 1 base and V 2 bases, and 2 bases lay outside the gene matches. Germline-derived CDR1 and CDR2 are ENHRY and SYGVKD. The CDR3 region has the DNA TGTGCCATCAGTGAGGACAGGGATTCTGGGGCCAACGTCCTGACTTTC. This translates into CAISEDRDSGANVLTF.

This clonotype appeared a few times. The chain carries TRBV7-8 and TRBJ2-7; 8 positions agree with TRBD1. The CDR3 is 14 amino acids. Trimming removed 6 bases from V and 1 base from J; junction bases left unmatched: 5. CDR1 and CDR2 from the germline V gene are SGHVS and FQNEAQ. The CDR3 DNA follows: TGTGCCAGCAGGAGACAGGGGCGTTCCTACGAGCAGTACTTC. It yields the protein CASRRQGRSYEQYF. Together with reference TRBV7-8 and TRBJ2-7, the CDR3 gives the full variable domain: GAGVSQSPRYKVAKRGQDVALRCDPISGHVSLFWYQQALGQGPEFLTYFQNEAQLDKSGLPSDRFFAERPEGSVSTLKIQRTQQEDSAVYLCASRRQGRSYEQYFGPGTRLTVT.

This clonotype was observed a single time. The chain carries TRBV10-3 and TRBJ1-4, with D possibly being TRBD1 (5 bases). Looked up from germline, CDR1 is ENHRY and CDR2 is SYGVKD. V dropped 4 bases and J dropped 7 bases, with 10 bases sitting between them. This CDR3 has 13 residues. CDR3 loop: CAISGEGTEKLFF. DNA for the CDR3: TGTGCCATCAGTGGGGAGGGGACTGAAAAACTGTTTTTT.

In this sample, this clonotype turned up a few times. This CDR3 is CSARDPGRRDQPQHF. The CDR3 region has the DNA TGCAGTGCTAGAGATCCGGGCAGACGCGATCAGCCCCAGCATTTT. This rearrangement joins TRBV20-1 to TRBJ1-5; D remains unclear. Trimming took off 0 bases at V and 5 bases at J, with 14 bases between the two ends. CDR1 and CDR2 from the germline V gene are DFQATT and SNEGSKA (reference sequence). The CDR3 is 15 amino acids.

The chain has TRBV7-9 and TRBJ1-6; TRBD1 matches 8 bases. The CDR3 contains 14 residues. The germline V gene has CDR1 SEHNR and CDR2 FQNEAQ (reference sequence). The junction had 5 bases not matched to a gene; V was cut back by 6 bases and J by 7 bases. CDR3 DNA sequence: TGTGCCAGCAGGGGACAGGCTGGAAATTCACCCCTCCACTTT. Translated, it gives CASRGQAGNSPLHF. The entire variable domain, with the rest obtained from reference TRBV7-9 and TRBJ1-6, is as follows: DTGVSQNPRHKITKRGQNVTFRCDPISEHNRLYWYRQTLGQGPEFLTYFQNEAQLEKSRLLSDRFSAERPKGSFSTLEIQRTEQGDSAMYLCASRGQAGNSPLHFGNGTRLTVT.

The chain uses TRBV29-1 and TRBJ2-5; 7 bases agree with TRBD2. The V and J ends lost 7 bases and 4 bases, in that order; junction bases with no gene match: 9. There are 13 residues in the CDR3. Germline V CDR1 and CDR2: SQVTM, ANQGSEA. This CDR3 reads CSAAGTIGETQYF. The CDR3 DNA reads as TGCAGCGCTGCTGGGACTATTGGAGAGACCCAGTACTTC.

This clonotype came up a few times. The rearrangement uses TRBV2 and TRBJ2-5; 14 nucleotides align to TRBD2. V shed 6 bases, J shed 4 bases, and the junction held 10 bases outside the gene matches. The germline gives CDR1 SNHLY, CDR2 FYNNEI. This CDR3 has 17 amino acids. DNA for the CDR3: TGTGCCAGCAGCCAGGCCTTGACTAGCGGGAGGGGAGAGACCCAGTACTTC. Residues: CASSQALTSGRGETQYF.

In its sample, this clonotype was seen once. The V gene is TRBV7-9, the J gene TRBJ1-4, with D hard to call. V dropped 1 base and J dropped 8 bases, with 8 bases sitting between them. Germline CDR1 is SEHNR and CDR2 is FQNEAQ (reference sequence). The CDR3 totals 13 residues. The CDR3 nucleotides read TGTGCCAGCAGCTTAGTGGGGTTGGAAAAACTGTTTTTT. As protein: CASSLVGLEKLFF.

This clonotype was seen ten or more times. This chain uses TRBV10-3 with TRBJ1-1; D remains unclear. The V gene lost 8 bases and the J gene lost 5 bases, with 12 bases spanning the gap. The CDR3 sequence is 12 residues long. From germline, CDR1 is ENHRY and CDR2 SYGVKD. DNA for the CDR3: TGTGCCATCGGCCACGAGGGAACTGAAGCTTTCTTT. It specifies CAIGHEGTEAFF.

This chain links TRBV19 with TRBJ1-4; perhaps TRBD1 as D (6 bases). Germline V CDR1 and CDR2: LNHDA, SQIVND (reference sequence). This CDR3 spans 12 amino acids. Trimming took 9 bases from V and 11 from J, leaving 16 bases between them. CDR3 amino acids: CASRYTGSKLFF. CDR3 nucleotides: TGTGCCAGCAGGTACACAGGGTCTAAACTGTTTTTT.

J is TRBJ2-7 and V is TRBV7-9, with 9 bases lining up with TRBD1. CDR1 and CDR2 (germline): SEHNR, FQNEAQ (reference sequence). The junction had 2 bases not matched to a gene; V was cut back by 7 bases and J by 4 bases. The CDR3 contains 12 residues. The CDR3 DNA reads TGTGCCAGCAACGACAGGGGGTACGAGCAGTACTTC. Protein sequence: CASNDRGYEQYF. Full variable domain (missing parts from reference TRBV7-9 and TRBJ2-7): DTGVSQNPRHKITKRGQNVTFRCDPISEHNRLYWYRQTLGQGPEFLTYFQNEAQLEKSRLLSDRFSAERPKGSFSTLEIQRTEQGDSAMYLCASNDRGYEQYFGPGTRLTVT.

This clonotype has ten or more counts. The V gene is TRBV12-3 or TRBV12-4, the J gene TRBJ2-7; unclear D gene. Trimming left V 3 bases short and J 6 bases short, with 9 bases between. CDR3 size: 12 residues. The CDR3 protein is CASSLAVAEQYF. CDR3 nucleotide sequence: TGTGCCAGCAGTTTGGCGGTGGCCGAGCAGTACTTC.

J is TRBJ1-2 and V is TRBV19, with D unclear. The CDR3 runs to 15 residues. The germline V gene encodes CDR1 LNHDA and CDR2 SQIVND (reference sequence). Trimming pared 4 bases from V and 4 bases from J, leaving 16 bases between. CDR3 amino acids: CASSTGPPLGYGYTF. DNA for the CDR3: TGTGCCAGTAGTACCGGACCGCCCCTGGGCTATGGCTACACCTTC.

This rearrangement joins TRBV10-3 to TRBJ1-2; no clear D. V lost 10 bases and J 4 bases, leaving 16 bases between the germline ends. Germline CDR1 reads ENHRY; CDR2 reads SYGVKD. The CDR3 is made up of 13 amino acids. The CDR3 loop reads CATAGGFLYGYTF. CDR3 nucleotides: TGTGCCACCGCGGGAGGTTTCCTCTATGGCTACACCTTC.

This clonotype appeared many times. The chain carries TRBV15 and TRBJ2-7, with D uncertain. The CDR3 length is 13 residues. Germline CDR1 LNHNV, CDR2 YYDKDF (reference sequence). V was cut by 6 bases and J by 3 bases, with 12 bases left in between. DNA for the CDR3: TGTGCCACCAGTTTAGGACGGTACTACGAGCAGTACTTC. Translated: CATSLGRYYEQYF.

The chain uses TRBV25-1 and TRBJ1-5; 7 bases match TRBD1. The CDR3 totals 18 residues. Germline V gene lookup returns CDR1 MGHDK and CDR2 SYGVNS. V was clipped by 9 bases and J by 10 bases; unmatched bases: 27. The chain's CDR3 is CASSILSTGTAPTGPQHF. The CDR3 region has the DNA TGTGCCAGTAGTATCCTCTCGACCGGGACAGCCCCCACCGGTCCCCAGCATTTT.

The genes are TRBV20-1 and TRBJ2-5; TRBD1 matches at 9 bases. J lost 6 bases, V lost 1 base, and 9 bases had no gene match. The CDR3 consists of 15 residues. CDR1 and CDR2 from the germline V gene are DFQATT and SNEGSKA (reference sequence). In DNA form, the CDR3 reads TGCAGTGCTAGAGCACCGGGACAGGGCGAACAGACCCAGTACTTC. As protein: CSARAPGQGEQTQYF.

The chain carries TRBV6-1 and TRBJ1-2; TRBD1 might be the D (5 bases). Trimming left V 9 bases short and J 4 bases short, with 18 bases between. Per germline, CDR1 MNHNS and CDR2 SASEGT. CDR3 length: 14 residues. CDR3 residues: CARGLAHSRYGYTF. CDR3 sequence (DNA): TGTGCCAGGGGGCTAGCGCACAGTCGCTATGGCTACACCTTC.

This chain joins TRBV5-1 and TRBJ2-6; no clear D gene. The V end lost 4 bases, the J end lost 4 bases, and 12 bases lay between the germline ends. CDR1 SGHRS and CDR2 YFSETQ come from the germline V gene. The length of the CDR3 is 15 residues. The CDR3 protein is CASSPEVIGANVLTF. CDR3 coding DNA: TGCGCCAGCAGCCCCGAGGTGATCGGGGCCAACGTCCTGACTTTC.

This chain joins TRBV12-3 or TRBV12-4 and TRBJ1-5; D gene ambiguous. There are 13 residues in the CDR3. Trimming stripped 3 bases from V and 6 bases from J, with 9 bases between. The CDR3 region is CASSFEVSQPQHF. CDR3 in DNA: TGTGCCAGCAGTTTTGAGGTTTCTCAGCCCCAGCATTTT.

This clonotype was found many times. V and J are TRBV10-3 and TRBJ1-1; D might be TRBD1 (5 bases). CDR1 is ENHRY and CDR2 is SYGVKD in the germline V gene. The V end was cut by 0 bases, the J end by 1 base, with 9 bases between. The length of the CDR3 is 15 residues. CDR3 nucleotides: TGTGCCATCAGTGAGTCGGGGCAGAAGAACACTGAAGCTTTCTTT. Its protein product is CAISESGQKNTEAFF.

The chain joins TRBV19 to TRBJ1-2; TRBD1 aligns across 7 bases. Per the germline V gene, CDR1 is LNHDA and CDR2 is SQIVND (reference sequence). The CDR3 has 15 amino acids. The V segment lost 3 bases and the J segment 2 bases; nucleotides outside the gene matches: 6. The CDR3 loop is CASSMGQRQNYGYTF. The DNA for the CDR3 is TGTGCCAGTAGTATGGGACAGAGGCAAAACTATGGCTACACCTTC.

This clonotype was detected only a few times. The V and J genes are TRBV6-6 and TRBJ2-7, with D possibly being TRBD1 (5 bases). In germline, CDR1 is MNHNY, CDR2 SVGAGI (reference sequence). Trimming stripped 6 bases from V and 6 bases from J, with 15 bases between. CDR3 length: 13 amino acids. The CDR3 nucleotides are TGTGCCAGCAGATCCAGGGAAGGGCGCGAGCAGTACTTC. It translates to CASRSREGREQYF.